This T cell receptor (beta chain) comes out of a study of OX40 agonist ivuxolimab in advanced cancers. Study in general: Patients took ivuxolimab, an agonistic anti-OX40 (CD134) antibody. The study reported partial responses in three patients: one hepatocellular carcinoma, two cutaneous melanoma.

Method: immunoSEQ multiplex PCR; TCRdb's copy keeps in-frame clones and lacks some. The table lists around 49,000 clones, 84% of them singletons. The length of the CDR3 is 16 residues. The junction had 5 bases not matched to a gene; V was cut back by 5 bases and J by 2 bases. Germline CDR1 reads SGHTA; CDR2 reads FQGNSA. This clone appeared a single time. Its antigen is as yet unknown. Overall study findings and caveats: At doses 0.1 to 3.0 mg/kg, CD4+ and CD8+ clones expanded. Among patients with partial responses at 0.1-3.0 mg/kg, clonal expansion was among the lowest.

This sequence was found in an adult with an advanced solid tumor such as melanoma, head and neck, liver or kidney cancer. The material sequenced was CD4+ or CD8+ T cells sorted from blood, taken in a trial of the OX40 agonist ivuxolimab. The rearrangement uses TRBV7-2 and TRBJ2-3, with 12 bases lining up with TRBD2. This chain's CDR3 is CASSPWTSGDTDTQYF. CDR3 nucleotide sequence: TGTGCCAGCAGCCCCTGGACTAGCGGGGACACAGATACGCAGTATTTT.